This T cell receptor (beta chain) emerged from a study of radiotherapy plus CTLA-4 blockade in lung cancer. Between the trimmed V and J ends, which lost 0 bases and 1 base, there was a span of 10 bases. Germline V CDR1 and CDR2: SGDLS, YYNGEE. The CDR3 is 15 residues long. Patients had chemo-refractory metastatic non-small-cell lung cancer and received focal radiation plus CTLA-4 blockade that used ipilimumab. The assay was immunoSEQ multiplex PCR, and TCRdb's table has in-frame clones only and misses some. The sample has tens of thousands of clones, 81% seen once; the top ten hold approximately 23%.

The chain has TRBV9 and TRBJ1-2, with D tentatively TRBD1 (6 bases). The input for sequencing was peripheral blood, taken from a patient treated with radiotherapy plus ipilimumab. The TCR comes from a human donor with non-small cell lung cancer that progressed on radiotherapy plus ipilimumab. The CDR3 sequence: CASSVAPQGNYGYTF. CDR3 nucleotides: TGTGCCAGCAGCGTAGCTCCACAGGGTAACTATGGCTACACCTTC.